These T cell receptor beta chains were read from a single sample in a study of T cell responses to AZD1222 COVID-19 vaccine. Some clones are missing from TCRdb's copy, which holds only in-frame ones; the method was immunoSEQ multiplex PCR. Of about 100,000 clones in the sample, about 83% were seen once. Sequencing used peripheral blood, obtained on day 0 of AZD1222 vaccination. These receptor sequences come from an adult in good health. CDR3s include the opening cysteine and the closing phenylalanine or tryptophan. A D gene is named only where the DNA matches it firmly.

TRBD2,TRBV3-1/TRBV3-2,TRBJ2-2,TGTGCCAGCAGATATAGCGGGGGGGCCGGGGAGCTGTTTTTT,CASRYSGGAGELFF
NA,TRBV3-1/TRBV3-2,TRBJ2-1,TGTGCCAGCAGCCAAGGAGACGTACCCTCCTACAATGAGCAGTTCTTC,CASSQGDVPSYNEQFF
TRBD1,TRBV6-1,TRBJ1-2,TGTGCCAGCAGTGAGATGACAGGGGGCCCTGGCTACACCTTC,CASSEMTGGPGYTF
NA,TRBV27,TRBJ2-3,TGTGCCAGCAGTTTCTCAGGGGCTACTAGCACAGATACGCAGTATTTT,CASSFSGATSTDTQYF
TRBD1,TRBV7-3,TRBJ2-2,TGTGCCAGCACCTTGACAGGGAACGCCGGGGAGCTGTTTTTT,CASTLTGNAGELFF
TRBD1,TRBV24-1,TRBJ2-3,TGTGCCACCAGTGAAAACCCGGACAGGGTGAGCACAGATACGCAGTATTTT,CATSENPDRVSTDTQYF
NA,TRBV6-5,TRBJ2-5,TGTGCCAGCAGTTACTCACGGGGCCTCCAAGAGACCCAGTACTTC,CASSYSRGLQETQYF
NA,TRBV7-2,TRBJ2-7,TGTGCCAGCAGCCCACTAGGGGTACAGCAGTACTTC,CASSPLGVQQYF
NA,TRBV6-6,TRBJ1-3,TGTGCCATTTTGGCTGGAAACACCATATATTTT,CAILAGNTIYF
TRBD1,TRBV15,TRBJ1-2,TGTGCCACCAGCAGAGATCAGACAGGGGTAGGGGGCTACACCTTC,CATSRDQTGVGGYTF
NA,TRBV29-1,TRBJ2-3,TGCAGCGTTGGGAATAACAGGGGGGGGACAGATACGCAGTATTTT,CSVGNNRGGTDTQYF